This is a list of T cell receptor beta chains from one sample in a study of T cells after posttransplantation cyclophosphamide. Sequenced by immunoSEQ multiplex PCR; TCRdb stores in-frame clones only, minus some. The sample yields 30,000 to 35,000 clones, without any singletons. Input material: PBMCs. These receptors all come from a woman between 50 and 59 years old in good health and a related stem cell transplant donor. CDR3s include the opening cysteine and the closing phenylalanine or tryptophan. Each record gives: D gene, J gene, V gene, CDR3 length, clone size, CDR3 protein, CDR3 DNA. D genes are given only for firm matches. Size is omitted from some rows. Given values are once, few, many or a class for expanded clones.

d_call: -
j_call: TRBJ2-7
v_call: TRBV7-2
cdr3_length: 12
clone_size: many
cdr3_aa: CASSPTRGEQYF
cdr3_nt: TGTGCCAGCAGCCCAACCAGGGGCGAGCAGTACTTC

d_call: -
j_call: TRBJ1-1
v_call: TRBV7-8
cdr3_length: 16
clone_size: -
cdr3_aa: CASSRLLAQMNTEAFF
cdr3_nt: TGTGCCAGCAGCCGCCTCCTGGCACAGATGAACACTGAAGCTTTCTTT

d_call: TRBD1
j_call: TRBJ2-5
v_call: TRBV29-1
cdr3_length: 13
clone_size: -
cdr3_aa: CSVLGQGQETQYF
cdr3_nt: TGCAGCGTACTGGGACAGGGACAAGAGACCCAGTACTTC

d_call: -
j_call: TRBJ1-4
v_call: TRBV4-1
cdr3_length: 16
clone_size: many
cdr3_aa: CASSQGHPGANEKLFF
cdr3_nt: TGCGCCAGCAGCCAAGGGCACCCCGGGGCTAATGAAAAACTGTTTTTT

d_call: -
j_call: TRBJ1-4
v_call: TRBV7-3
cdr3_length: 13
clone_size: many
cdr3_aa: CASSLSRNEKLFF
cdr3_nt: TGTGCCAGCAGCTTATCTAGGAATGAAAAACTGTTTTTT

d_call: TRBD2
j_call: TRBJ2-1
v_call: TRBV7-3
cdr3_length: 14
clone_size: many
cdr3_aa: CASSLLAGSSEQFF
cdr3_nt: TGTGCCAGCAGCCTACTAGCGGGGTCCTCCGAGCAGTTCTTC

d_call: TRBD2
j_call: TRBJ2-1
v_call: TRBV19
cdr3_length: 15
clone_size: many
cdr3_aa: CASSTGLASYNEQFF
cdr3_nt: TGTGCCAGTAGTACGGGACTAGCTTCCTACAATGAGCAGTTCTTC

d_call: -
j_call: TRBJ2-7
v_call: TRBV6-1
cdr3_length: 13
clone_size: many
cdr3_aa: CASSERAPYEQYF
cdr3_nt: TGTGCCAGCAGTGAAAGGGCCCCCTACGAGCAGTACTTC

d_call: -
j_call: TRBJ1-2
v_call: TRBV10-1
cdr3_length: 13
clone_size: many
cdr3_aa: CASSPTAYYGYTF
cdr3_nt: TGCGCCAGCAGCCCGACAGCTTACTATGGCTACACCTTC

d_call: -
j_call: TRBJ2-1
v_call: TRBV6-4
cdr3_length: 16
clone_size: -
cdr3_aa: CASSDLFRATYNEQFF
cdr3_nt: TGTGCCAGCAGTGACCTCTTTAGGGCAACCTACAATGAGCAGTTCTTC

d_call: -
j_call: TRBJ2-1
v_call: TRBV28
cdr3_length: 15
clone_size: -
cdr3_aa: CASSSGTRVLNEQFF
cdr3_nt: TGTGCCAGCAGTTCCGGGACACGGGTCCTCAATGAGCAGTTCTTC

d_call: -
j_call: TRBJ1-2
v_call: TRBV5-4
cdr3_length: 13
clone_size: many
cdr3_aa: CASSPLGLYGYTF
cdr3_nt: TGTGCCAGCAGCCCCCTAGGTCTTTATGGCTACACCTTC

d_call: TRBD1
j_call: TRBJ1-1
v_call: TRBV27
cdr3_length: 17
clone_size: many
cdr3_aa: CASSLARTGYMNTEAFF
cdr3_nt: TGTGCCAGCAGTTTAGCCCGGACAGGTTACATGAACACTGAAGCTTTCTTT

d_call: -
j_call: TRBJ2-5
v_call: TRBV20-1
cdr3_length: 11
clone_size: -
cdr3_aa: CSVAVQETQYF
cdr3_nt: TGCAGTGTGGCAGTCCAAGAGACCCAGTACTTC

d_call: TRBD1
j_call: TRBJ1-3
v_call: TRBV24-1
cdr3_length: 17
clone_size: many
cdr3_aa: CATSDPGQGSNGNTIYF
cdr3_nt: TGTGCCACCAGTGATCCGGGACAGGGAAGTAATGGAAACACCATATATTTT

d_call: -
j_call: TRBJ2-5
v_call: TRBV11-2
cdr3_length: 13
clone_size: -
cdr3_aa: CASSLAGSETQYF
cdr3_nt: TGTGCCAGCAGCTTAGCAGGGAGCGAGACCCAGTACTTC

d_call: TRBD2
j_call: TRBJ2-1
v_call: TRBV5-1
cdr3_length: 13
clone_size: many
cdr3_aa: CASSPSGPGEQFF
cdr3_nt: TGCGCCAGCAGCCCTAGCGGCCCCGGTGAGCAGTTCTTC

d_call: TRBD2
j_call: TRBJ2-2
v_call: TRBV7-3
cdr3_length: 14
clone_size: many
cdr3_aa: CATMRELGTGELFF
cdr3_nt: TGTGCCACCATGCGGGAGTTGGGCACCGGGGAGCTGTTTTTT

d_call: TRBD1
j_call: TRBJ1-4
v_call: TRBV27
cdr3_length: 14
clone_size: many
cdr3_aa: CASSNRGYNEKLFF
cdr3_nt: TGTGCCAGCAGCAACAGGGGTTACAATGAAAAACTGTTTTTT

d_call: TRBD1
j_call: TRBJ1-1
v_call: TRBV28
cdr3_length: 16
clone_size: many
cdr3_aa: CASSLLGTGMNTEAFF
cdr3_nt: TGTGCCAGCAGTTTATTGGGGACAGGGATGAACACTGAAGCTTTCTTT

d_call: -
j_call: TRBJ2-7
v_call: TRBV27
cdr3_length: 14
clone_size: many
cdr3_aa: CASSPDRLEPEQYF
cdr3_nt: TGTGCCAGCAGCCCCGACCGACTAGAGCCCGAGCAGTACTTC

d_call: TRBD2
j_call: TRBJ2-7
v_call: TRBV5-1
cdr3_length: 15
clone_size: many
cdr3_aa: CASSPRGEAGYEQYF
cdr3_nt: TGCGCCAGCAGCCCCCGGGGGGAGGCCGGCTACGAGCAGTACTTC

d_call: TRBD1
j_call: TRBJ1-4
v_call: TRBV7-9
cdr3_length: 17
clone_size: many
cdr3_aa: CASSSRTGGGVDEKLFF
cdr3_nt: TGTGCCAGCAGCTCTAGGACAGGGGGCGGCGTAGATGAAAAACTGTTTTTT

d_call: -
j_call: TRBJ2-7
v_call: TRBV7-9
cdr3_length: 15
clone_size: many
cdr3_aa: CASSLEGLSSYEQYF
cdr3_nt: TGTGCCAGCAGCTTAGAGGGACTTAGCTCCTACGAGCAGTACTTC

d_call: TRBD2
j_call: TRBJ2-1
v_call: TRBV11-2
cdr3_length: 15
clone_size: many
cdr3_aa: CASSLRTSGRNEQFF
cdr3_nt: TGTGCCAGCAGCCTAAGGACTAGCGGGAGGAATGAGCAGTTCTTC

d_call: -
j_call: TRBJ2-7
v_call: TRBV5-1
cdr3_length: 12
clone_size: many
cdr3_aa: CASSLEGYEQYF
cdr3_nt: TGCGCCAGCAGCTTGGAGGGGTACGAGCAGTACTTC

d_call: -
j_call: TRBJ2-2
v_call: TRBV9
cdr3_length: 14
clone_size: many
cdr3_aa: CASSVFTRGGELFF
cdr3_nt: TGTGCCAGCAGCGTTTTCACCCGGGGCGGGGAGCTGTTTTTT

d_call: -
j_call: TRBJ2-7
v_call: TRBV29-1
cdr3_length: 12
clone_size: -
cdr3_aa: CSVAGGSYEQYF
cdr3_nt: TGCAGCGTTGCGGGGGGCAGTTACGAGCAGTACTTC

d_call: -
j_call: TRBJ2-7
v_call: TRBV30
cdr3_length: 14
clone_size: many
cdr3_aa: CAWSGGGSPDEQYF
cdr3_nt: TGTGCCTGGTCTGGGGGCGGGAGTCCTGACGAGCAGTACTTC

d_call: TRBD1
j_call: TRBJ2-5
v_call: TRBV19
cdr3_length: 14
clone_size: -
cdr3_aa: CASSTGQIGETQYF
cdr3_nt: TGTGCCAGTAGTACGGGACAGATCGGTGAGACCCAGTACTTC

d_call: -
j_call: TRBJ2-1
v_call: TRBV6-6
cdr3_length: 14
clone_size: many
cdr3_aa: CASIDQGSYNEQFF
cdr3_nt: TGTGCCAGCATCGATCAGGGCTCCTACAATGAGCAGTTCTTC

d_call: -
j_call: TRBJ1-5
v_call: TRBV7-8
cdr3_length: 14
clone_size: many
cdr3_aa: CASSPGRGTQPQHF
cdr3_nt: TGTGCCAGCAGTCCCGGGAGGGGCACACAGCCCCAGCATTTT

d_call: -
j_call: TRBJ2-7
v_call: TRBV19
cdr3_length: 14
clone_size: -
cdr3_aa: CASREGTQTYEQYF
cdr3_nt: TGTGCCAGTAGGGAGGGGACTCAAACCTACGAGCAGTACTTC

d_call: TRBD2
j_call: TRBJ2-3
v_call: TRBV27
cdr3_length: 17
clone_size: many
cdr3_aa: CASSYPSAGLRTDTQYF
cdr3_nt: TGTGCCAGCAGTTACCCCTCAGCGGGGCTTAGGACAGATACGCAGTATTTT

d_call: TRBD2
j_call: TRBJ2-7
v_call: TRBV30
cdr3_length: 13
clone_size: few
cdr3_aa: CAWNNGGNYEQYF
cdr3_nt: TGTGCCTGGAATAACGGGGGGAATTACGAGCAGTACTTC

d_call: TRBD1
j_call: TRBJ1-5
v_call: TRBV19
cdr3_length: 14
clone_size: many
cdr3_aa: CASSTGTGLRPQHF
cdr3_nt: TGTGCCAGTAGCACCGGGACAGGGTTGCGGCCCCAGCATTTT

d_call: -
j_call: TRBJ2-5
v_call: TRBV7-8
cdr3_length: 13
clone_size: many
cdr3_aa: CASSLAARETQYF
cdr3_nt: TGTGCCAGCAGCTTAGCGGCCAGAGAGACCCAGTACTTC

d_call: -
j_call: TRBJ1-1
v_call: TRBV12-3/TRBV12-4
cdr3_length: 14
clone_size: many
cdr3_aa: CASSRQTANTEAFF
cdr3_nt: TGTGCCAGCAGCCGCCAGACAGCGAACACTGAAGCTTTCTTT

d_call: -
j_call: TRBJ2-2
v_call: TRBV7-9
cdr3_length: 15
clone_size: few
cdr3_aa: CASSLRGFDTGELFF
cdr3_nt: TGTGCCAGCAGCTTACGAGGGTTCGACACCGGGGAGCTGTTTTTT

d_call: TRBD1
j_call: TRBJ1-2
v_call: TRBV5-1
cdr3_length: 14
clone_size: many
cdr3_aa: CASSSKDRVAGYTF
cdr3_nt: TGCGCCAGCAGCTCGAAGGACAGGGTAGCGGGCTACACCTTC

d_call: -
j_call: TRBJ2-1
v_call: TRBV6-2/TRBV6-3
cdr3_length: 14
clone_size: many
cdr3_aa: CASSYEVSVNEQFF
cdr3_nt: TGTGCCAGCAGTTACGAGGTTAGCGTCAATGAGCAGTTCTTC

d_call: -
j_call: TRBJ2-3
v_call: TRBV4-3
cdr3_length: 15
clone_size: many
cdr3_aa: CASSQDLTRGNTQYF
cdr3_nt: TGCGCCAGCAGCCAAGACCTGACTAGGGGAAATACGCAGTATTTT

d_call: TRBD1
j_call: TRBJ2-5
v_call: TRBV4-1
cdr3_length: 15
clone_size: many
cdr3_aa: CASSSRTGAVETQYF
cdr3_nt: TGCGCCAGCAGTTCGAGGACAGGGGCCGTTGAGACCCAGTACTTC

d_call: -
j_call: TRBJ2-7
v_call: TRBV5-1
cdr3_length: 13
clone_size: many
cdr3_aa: CASSFTGDYEQYF
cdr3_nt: TGCGCCAGCAGCTTCACAGGAGACTACGAGCAGTACTTC

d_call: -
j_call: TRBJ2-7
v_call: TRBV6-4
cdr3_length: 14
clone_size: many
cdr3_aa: CASSPNSAAYEQYF
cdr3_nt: TGTGCCAGCAGCCCTAATAGCGCCGCCTACGAGCAGTACTTC

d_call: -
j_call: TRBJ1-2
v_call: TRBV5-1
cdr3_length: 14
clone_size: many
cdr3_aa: CASSLGPGGYGYTF
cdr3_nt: TGCGCCAGCAGCCTGGGCCCTGGAGGGTATGGCTACACCTTC